The 10 T cell receptor beta chains listed next were all sequenced from one sample in a study of graft-versus-host responses after intestinal transplantation. Repertoires were generated with immunoSEQ multiplex PCR, while TCRdb's copy carries only in-frame clones and drops some. The sample includes approximately 93,000 clones, approximately 90% of them seen just once. These receptors' targets are unknown. The sample here was unstimulated CD8+ T cells sorted from spleen or lymph node cells, taken before transplant. The receptors were gathered from a human donor who was the organ donor for an intestinal transplant.

The chain joins TRBV10-2 to TRBJ1-1; no firm D call. V lost 7 bases, J lost 0 bases, and 30 bases lay in between. This CDR3 has 20 residues. The V gene's germline CDR1 is WSHSY and CDR2 SAAADI. The CDR3 sequence: CASNKWAVGRQGRLNTEAFF. CDR3 in DNA: TGCGCCAGCAACAAGTGGGCTGTGGGTAGACAAGGGAGGTTGAACACTGAAGCTTTCTTT.

The chain employs TRBV25-1 and TRBJ1-1; 10 nucleotides line up with TRBD1. The CDR3 is 16 residues long. Per the germline V gene, CDR1 is MGHDK and CDR2 is SYGVNS. The junction had 9 bases not matched to a gene; V was cut back by 8 bases and J by 0 bases. The CDR3 coding sequence is TGTGCCAGCGGAGGGACAGGGGCAGATCTGAACACTGAAGCTTTCTTT. It specifies CASGGTGADLNTEAFF.

The chain links TRBV7-8 to TRBJ2-5; 8 nucleotides line up with TRBD2. Germline loops: CDR1 SGHVS, CDR2 FQNEAQ. The trim removed 8 bases at V and 4 bases at J, leaving 15 bases unmatched. The CDR3 has 16 amino acids. CDR3: CASHVHIREGPETQYF. The CDR3 nucleotides read TGTGCCAGCCATGTACATATCCGGGAGGGCCCAGAGACCCAGTACTTC.

The J gene is TRBJ1-6, the V gene TRBV2; no clear D gene. The V end lost 6 bases, the J end lost 9 bases, and 18 bases lay between the germline ends. CDR3 length equals 15 residues. From germline, CDR1 is SNHLY and CDR2 FYNNEI. CDR3 residues: CASRAHRGGSSPLHF. The DNA of the CDR3 is TGTGCCAGCAGAGCCCACCGTGGAGGGAGTTCACCCCTCCACTTT. Based on the CDR3 plus reference TRBV2 and TRBJ1-6, the full variable domain is EPEVTQTPSHQVTQMGQEVILRCVPISNHLYFYWYRQILGQKVEFLVSFYNNEISEKSEIFDDQFSVERPDGSNFTLKIRSTKLEDSAMYFCASRAHRGGSSPLHFGNGTRLTVT.

This rearrangement joins TRBV6-6 to TRBJ1-2; 7 positions agree with TRBD1. The V and J ends lost 4 bases and 6 bases, in that order; junction bases with no gene match: 8. Germline CDR1 is MNHNY and CDR2 is SVGAGI (reference sequence). This CDR3 has 14 residues. The CDR3 loop reads CASSSTGFVDGYTF. CDR3 in DNA: TGTGCCAGCAGTTCGACAGGGTTTGTGGATGGCTACACCTTC.

The chain couples TRBV6-6 to TRBJ2-1; a possible D gene is TRBD2 (5 bases). V was cut by 5 bases and J by 6 bases, with 11 bases left in between. The CDR3 extends over 13 amino acids. Per the germline V gene, CDR1 is MNHNY and CDR2 is SVGAGI (reference sequence). The CDR3 nucleotides read TGTGCCAGCAGTCTTCGGGGTGGCAATGAGCAGTTCTTC. Protein sequence: CASSLRGGNEQFF.

The chain is built from TRBV30 and TRBJ2-7; maybe TRBD1 (6 bases). The CDR3 loop spans 15 amino acids. Trimming removed 1 base from V and 7 bases from J, with 20 bases in between. Germline loops: CDR1 GTSNPN, CDR2 SVGIG (reference sequence). The CDR3 sequence: CAWSAYWDTSREQYF. The CDR3 DNA is TGTGCCTGGAGTGCCTACTGGGACACCTCTCGGGAGCAGTACTTC.

The CDR3 loop reads CASSQGIWGEQETQYF. CDR3 in DNA: TGCGCCAGCAGCCAAGGGATTTGGGGAGAACAAGAGACCCAGTACTTC. The chain uses TRBV4-1 and TRBJ2-5; possible D gene TRBD2, 5 bases. Trimming took 1 base from V and 2 from J, leaving 14 bases between them. Looked up from germline, CDR1 is MGHRA and CDR2 is YSYEKL. This CDR3 spans 16 amino acids.

This chain links TRBV28 with TRBJ2-1; D uncertain. Trimming stripped 4 bases from V and 0 bases from J, with 10 bases between. The germline V gene encodes CDR1 MDHEN and CDR2 SYDVKM. The CDR3 length is 15 residues. CDR3 sequence reads: CASSSGSSSYNEQFF. In DNA form, the CDR3 reads TGTGCCAGCAGTTCCGGGTCGAGCTCCTACAATGAGCAGTTCTTC.

The CDR3 sequence: CASRDRYNEAFF. For the CDR3, the DNA is TGTGCCAGTAGGGACAGGTACAATGAAGCTTTCTTT. The V call is TRBV19, the J call TRBJ1-1; 7 bases agree with TRBD1. Looked up from germline, CDR1 is LNHDA and CDR2 is SQIVND (reference sequence). CDR3 length: 12 amino acids. Trimming at V came to 6 bases and at J to 7 bases, leaving 5 bases not matched to a gene.